This TCR beta chain was captured by sequencing in a study of shared clonotypes between healthy human individuals (dated by TCRdb to the early 2020s). Study-wide context: The cohort comprised a couple of women and a few men aged 18 to 49 years. To estimate repertoire size and how much clonotype sharing occurs between individuals, the study deeply sequenced the blood TCR repertoires of roughly 5 healthy adults. Different laboratories and diverse techniques were used to prepare libraries and sequence TCR repertoires, to increase sequencing depth and limit assay-specific biases. Leukapheresis yielded between about 0.9 and 9.5 billion PBMCs per donor. What the authors observed across the whole study: The small number of donors limited the genetic and exposure-history diversity represented. Pairwise subsampling indicated that sequencing depth was expected to affect the degree of clonotype sharing among donors. Sampling was limited to blood, and TCR repertoires in tissue likely differ from TCR repertoires in blood.

Using the deep immunoSEQ assay, TCR CDR3 regions were amplified from genomic DNA by multiplex PCR. For each cell subset, the extracted genomic DNA was distributed evenly across all wells of several immunoSEQ 96-well plates, and each plate served as one replicate. For unsorted PBMC, around 290 ng of genomic DNA, equivalent to about 30,000 T cell genomes, went into each replicate PCR. Ten immunoSEQ deep assay plates were used to sequence the unsorted PBMC genomic DNA. Purified libraries were quantified with a Qubit 3.0 fluorometer, sized on a Bioanalyzer 2100, and re-quantified with the KAPA Library Quantification kit. Every immunoSEQ 96-well plate was sequenced on a dedicated single-read 150-cycle Illumina NextSeq 550 flow cell. The authors' analysis ran thus. Because the immunoSEQ output included only junctional sequences and no quality scores, the filtering could not be the same as the filtering used for full-length reads. Sequences were annotated with PyIR, a Python wrapper for IgBLAST v1.9, using IMGT germline references to assign V/J genes and CDR3. Reads were removed for weak V/J assignments (E-value above 1e-6), missing CDR3, stop codons, out-of-frame junctions, or ambiguous translated residues. V3J clonotypes were defined by identical inferred V gene, J gene, and CDR3 amino acid sequence. The percentage overlap between two repertoires was calculated by dividing the number of shared unique clonotypes by the size of the smaller repertoire. Repertoire richness was assessed with RTK rarefaction, the Chao1 estimator, and Recon v2.1 estimates of unobserved clonotypes. In its TCRdb copy, this immuneACCESS table keeps in-frame sequences only and misses some clones. Where compared with another copy, unresolved V genes explain less than half of these, and the others have no known cause. From that table come the V and J calls and clone size; the DNA was used to work out D and trimming. In this sample the table shows approximately 500,000 clones, about 72% of which occur a single time. 9.5% to 15% of the sample is in the top ten clones.

Regarding this clone: No antigen is known for it. No much larger clone exists at a distance of one base, and base qualities are not known.

From the cysteine up to the phenylalanine, the CDR3 has a length of 15 residues. The sequence is cut down to CDR3 DNA, 45 bases in frame from base 1. Clipping removes 4 bases from V and 4 bases from J, with 6 as the unmatched junction base count. CDR1 and CDR2, per the germline V gene, are MNHNS and SASEGT. Healthy HIV-negative adults with no recently reported acute infections or vaccinations were included as donors. All donors were Caucasian adults living in Nashville, Tennessee, USA. For unsorted samples, some 90 million PBMCs were counted and genomic DNA was extracted with the QIAamp DNA Blood Mini kit. After blood collection by leukapheresis, PBMCs were isolated using Ficoll-Histopaque density gradient centrifugation and then cryopreserved in the vapor phase of liquid nitrogen.

This clonotype originated in a woman aged 40 to 50 in good health. Some clones in this sample may be carry-over from other donors' samples. This receptor chain uses TRBV6-1 and TRBJ2-1, with TRBD2 matching 8 junction bases. The material sequenced was PBMCs. The DNA sequence follows: TGTGCCAGCAGTGCTGTAGCGGGGATATACAATGAGCAGTTCTTC. It encodes CASSAVAGIYNEQFF.